Shown below are 9 T cell receptor beta chains from a single sample sequenced in a study of blood T cell repertoires in COVID-19. Method: immunoSEQ multiplex PCR; TCRdb's copy keeps in-frame clones and lacks some. The sample has approximately 290,000 clones; 80% to 85% are singletons. Input material: peripheral blood. The receptors here all came from a person aged 65-85 years with COVID-19, enrolled during active disease.

The V gene is TRBV6-2 or TRBV6-3, the J gene TRBJ2-5; D unclear. Trimming left V 5 bases short and J 5 bases short, with 6 bases between. This CDR3 has 11 amino acids. CDR1 and CDR2 (germline): MNHEY, SVGEGT. CDR3 sequence (DNA): TGTGCCAGCAGTCCCCGGGAGACCCAGTACTTC. As protein: CASSPRETQYF.

The chain couples TRBV6-1 to TRBJ1-4, with TRBD1 matching 9 bases. V shed 3 bases, J shed 11 bases, and the junction held 7 bases outside the gene matches. CDR3 length equals 14 residues. CDR1 MNHNS and CDR2 SASEGT come from the germline V gene. The CDR3 nucleotides read TGTGCCAGCAGTGACGGGACAGGGTTAGAGAAACTGTTTTTT. It codes for CASSDGTGLEKLFF.

This chain connects TRBV5-6 to TRBJ1-4; D is perhaps TRBD1 (6 bases). The CDR3 covers 15 residues. Germline V CDR1 and CDR2: SGHDT, YYEEEE. With 0 bases removed from V and 6 bases from J, the gap between germline ends came to 12 bases. The CDR3 DNA sequence: TGTGCCAGCAGCTTGGGACAGGATGGGCATGAAAAACTGTTTTTT. This gives the protein CASSLGQDGHEKLFF.

The CDR3 loop reads CASSKGQGVQPQHF. The CDR3 nucleotides read TGTGCCAGCAGTAAGGGACAGGGAGTTCAGCCCCAGCATTTT. The chain recombines TRBV2 with TRBJ1-5; TRBD1 matches 9 bases. The CDR3 length is 14 residues. Trimming cost V 5 bases and J 6 bases; bases outside gene matches: 5. CDR1 is SNHLY, CDR2 FYNNEI, per germline.

This clone appeared once. The chain has TRBV5-1 and TRBJ1-1, with D unclear. Germline values: CDR1 SGHRS, CDR2 YFSETQ. Trimming removed 0 bases from V and 5 bases from J, with 8 bases in between. This CDR3 spans 13 amino acids. In DNA, the CDR3 is TGCGCCAGCAGCTTGGACGGGTTGACTGAAGCTTTCTTT. Translated: CASSLDGLTEAFF.

The chain is built from TRBV5-1 and TRBJ2-1, with D tentatively TRBD1 (5 bases). Trimming took 0 bases from V and 3 from J, leaving 13 bases between them. The CDR3 has 16 amino acids. Germline CDR1 SGHRS, CDR2 YFSETQ. This CDR3 reads CASSLVSQGNYNEQFF. DNA of the CDR3: TGCGCCAGCAGCTTGGTTTCGCAGGGCAACTACAATGAGCAGTTCTTC.

V is TRBV27 and J is TRBJ1-1; 9 bases are a match to TRBD1. CDR1 MNHEY and CDR2 SMNVEV come from the germline V gene (reference sequence). Germline trimming cut 6 bases from V and 5 bases from J; bases unmatched to any gene: 7. This CDR3 is 14 amino acids long. The CDR3: CASRSQGARTEAFF. Written as DNA, the CDR3 is TGTGCCAGCAGATCACAGGGGGCTCGGACTGAAGCTTTCTTT.

This sequence joins TRBV27 and TRBJ1-5; maybe TRBD1 (5 bases). The CDR3 totals 15 residues. Trimming pared 5 bases from V and 5 bases from J, leaving 16 bases between. Per germline, CDR1 MNHEY and CDR2 SMNVEV (reference sequence). DNA for the CDR3: TGTGCCAGCAGTCTCCGCCCGGGGGGTGATCAGCCCCAGCATTTT. Protein product: CASSLRPGGDQPQHF.

CDR3 in DNA: TGTGCCAGCAGCTCCGGGACAGCTTTATCACCCCTCCACTTT. Translated: CASSSGTALSPLHF. This chain uses TRBV27 with TRBJ1-6; 7 bases are shared with TRBD1. Germline CDR1 and CDR2: MNHEY and SMNVEV (reference sequence). J was trimmed by 10 bases and V by 6 bases; bases with no gene match: 9. The CDR3 has 14 residues.